Presented here are 17 T cell receptor beta chains from one specimen sequenced in a study of CD8 T cells in ankylosing spondylitis. Study-level results: Ankylosing spondylitis blood appeared to be characterized by a TCR beta motif of about 8 highly homologous variants.

These TCRs are of unknown antigen specificity. From the 5' RACE reads, TCRdb called clonotypes with MiXCR, one entry per CDR3 protein. Of fewer than 250,000 distinct CDR3 sequences in the sample, around 20% are singletons; the top ten hold about 42%. The source material was blood, either unsorted or a sorted T cell fraction (not recorded which). These receptors were taken from a male donor with ankylosing spondylitis.

This clonotype was counted between two and nine times. The chain carries TRBV12-5 and TRBJ2-1; 10 nucleotides agree with TRBD2. The length of the CDR3 is 16 residues. Germline V gene sequence: CDR1 LGHNT, CDR2 FRNRAP. With 1 base clipped from V and 4 bases from J, the junction kept 4 bases outside the gene matches. The CDR3 bases are TGTGCTAGTGGTTTGGAGCGGGGGGGCCAGTACAATGAGCAGTTCTTC. This translates into CASGLERGGQYNEQFF.

This clonotype was observed a few times. The CDR3 nucleotides read TGTGCCAGCAGCTCCTTGGGGATAGCGGGGGGTGGGGAGCTGTTTTTT. Protein sequence: CASSSLGIAGGGELFF. This chain joins TRBV4-2 and TRBJ2-2; TRBD2 aligns across 10 bases. Looked up from germline, CDR1 is LGHNA and CDR2 is YNFKEQ. With V trimmed by 5 bases and J by 8 bases, 11 bases remained unmatched. The CDR3 is 16 amino acids.

The chain combines TRBV9 with TRBJ2-2; D remains unclear. CDR1 and CDR2 (germline): SGDLS, YYNGEE. This CDR3 spans 12 amino acids. Trimming removed 5 bases at V and 2 bases at J, with 4 bases between. CDR3: CASSGNTGELFF. The CDR3, as DNA: TGTGCCAGCAGTGGTAACACCGGGGAGCTGTTTTTT.

This clonotype was picked up many times. V is TRBV29-1 and J is TRBJ1-2, with a tentative D call TRBD1 (6 bases). This CDR3 has 14 amino acids. V gave up 4 bases and J gave up 3 bases, with 15 bases separating them. Germline CDR1 is SQVTM and CDR2 is ANQGSEA. This chain's CDR3 is CSVAVQQGYYGYTF. The CDR3 region has the DNA TGCAGCGTTGCCGTCCAACAGGGATACTATGGCTACACCTTC.

The genes are TRBV30 and TRBJ2-2; no clear D gene. V was cut by 0 bases and J by 1 base, with 6 bases left in between. This CDR3 has 14 residues. Germline CDR1 and CDR2: GTSNPN and SVGIG (reference sequence). The CDR3 loop reads CAWSVWQNTGELFF. Written as DNA, the CDR3 is TGTGCCTGGAGTGTATGGCAGAACACCGGGGAGCTGTTTTTT. The entire variable domain, with the rest obtained from reference TRBV30 and TRBJ2-2, is as follows: SQTIHQWPATLVQPVGSPLSLECTVEGTSNPNLYWYRQAAGRGLQLLFYSVGIGQISSEVPQNLSASRPQDRQFILSSKKLLLSDSGFYLCAWSVWQNTGELFFGEGSRLTVL.

In its sample, this clonotype was seen a few times. The rearrangement uses TRBV4-1 and TRBJ2-5; the match to TRBD1 covers 7 bases. From germline, CDR1 is MGHRA and CDR2 YSYEKL. The CDR3 is 16 residues long. Losses at the gene ends were 1 base for V and 5 bases for J; bases not matched to a gene: 10. The DNA for the CDR3 is TGCGCCAGCAGCCAAGCCCCTGACAGGGAGTGGGAGACCCAGTACTTC. Amino acid sequence: CASSQAPDREWETQYF.

This clonotype has a handful of counts. The chain employs TRBV20-1 and TRBJ1-1, with 8 bases identical to TRBD1. Trimming cost V 0 bases and J 1 base; bases outside gene matches: 4. Germline V gene lookup returns CDR1 DFQATT and CDR2 SNEGSKA (reference sequence). The CDR3 runs to 15 residues. CDR3 region: CSARDPGQGNTEAFF. The DNA for the CDR3 is TGCAGTGCTAGAGATCCCGGACAGGGGAACACTGAAGCTTTCTTT.

The V call is TRBV20-1, the J call TRBJ1-1, with D tentatively TRBD1 (6 bases). V shed 6 bases and J shed 4 bases, with 18 bases lying between them. From germline, CDR1 is DFQATT and CDR2 SNEGSKA (reference sequence). This CDR3 spans 14 amino acids. The DNA of the CDR3 is TGCAGTGCCTCCGTGGGGGGCAGGGGCACTGAAGCTTTCTTT. Translated: CSASVGGRGTEAFF.

The chain has TRBV2 and TRBJ1-5; maybe TRBD1 (5 bases). V was trimmed by 8 bases and J by 5 bases, leaving 13 bases between them. CDR1 is SNHLY and CDR2 is FYNNEI in the germline V gene. This CDR3 is 13 amino acids long. CDR3 sequence: CASFGGWDQPQHF. CDR3 DNA: TGTGCCAGCTTTGGGGGGTGGGATCAGCCCCAGCATTTT.

The chain couples TRBV9 to TRBJ2-3; D might be TRBD1 (5 bases). Trimming removed 7 bases at V and 9 bases at J, with 12 bases between. Germline V lookup: CDR1 SGDLS, CDR2 YYNGEE. The CDR3 contains 11 residues. This chain's CDR3 is CASGRQGTQYF. As DNA, the CDR3 is TGTGCCAGCGGACGGCAGGGAACGCAGTATTTT.

The chain links TRBV5-6 to TRBJ2-5, with 10 nucleotides matching TRBD2. V dropped 3 bases and J dropped 4; count of bases not matched to a gene: 9. The CDR3 loop spans 16 amino acids. Germline CDR1 is SGHDT and CDR2 is YYEEEE. CDR3 in DNA: TGTGCCAGCAGCTCCCTATTAGCGGGGGGAGGAGAGACCCAGTACTTC. Translated, it gives CASSSLLAGGGETQYF. Looking up the rest from reference TRBV5-6 and TRBJ2-5 gives the full variable domain: DAGVTQSPTHLIKTRGQQVTLRCSPKSGHDTVSWYQQALGQGPQFIFQYYEEEERQRGNFPDRFSGHQFPNYSSELNVNALLLGDSALYLCASSSLLAGGGETQYFGPGTRLLVL.

This clonotype was recorded at least ten times. The V call is TRBV12-3 or TRBV12-4, the J call TRBJ1-5; D perhaps matches TRBD1 (5 bases). The CDR3 length is 14 residues. The V end was cut by 0 bases, the J end by 6 bases, with 9 bases between. This chain's CDR3 is CASSLAGDLQPQHF. CDR3 DNA: TGTGCCAGCAGTTTAGCAGGGGACCTTCAGCCCCAGCATTTT.

The chain employs TRBV7-8 and TRBJ1-2; tentatively, D is TRBD1 (5 bases). Per the germline V gene, CDR1 is SGHVS and CDR2 is FQNEAQ. Trimming removed 2 bases at V and 5 bases at J, with 27 bases between. CDR3 length: 19 residues. In DNA form, the CDR3 reads TGTGCCAGCAGCTTACTCTACCAGGCAGGGCTTGGAGAAGAGTATGGCTACACCTTC. As protein: CASSLLYQAGLGEEYGYTF.

Only a few counts were recorded for this clonotype. The junction does not match germline at one end; this may be a read error. The chain uses TRBV10-2 and TRBJ2-6; TRBD1 or TRBD2 may be the D gene (5 bases each). CDR1 and CDR2 (germline): WSHSY, SAAADI. CDR3 length: 14 amino acids. CDR3 loop: CASSESRSSGAYVF. The CDR3 coding sequence is TGCGCCAGCAGTGAGTCTAGATCCTCCGGGGCTTACGTTTTC.

The table lists this clonotype with a few counts. The genes are TRBV27 and TRBJ2-1; tentative D call: TRBD2 (5 bases). V dropped 6 bases and J dropped 5 bases, with 11 bases sitting between them. Germline-derived CDR1 and CDR2 are MNHEY and SMNVEV (reference sequence). The length of the CDR3 is 13 residues. The CDR3 is CASSSRLNNEQFF. The CDR3 DNA sequence: TGTGCCAGCAGCTCTAGACTAAACAATGAGCAGTTCTTC.

This clonotype was recorded a few times. The chain carries TRBV28 and TRBJ2-1; a weak D match, TRBD2 (6 bases). The V end lost 6 bases, the J end lost 7 bases, and 22 bases lay between the germline ends. CDR1 is MDHEN and CDR2 is SYDVKM in the germline V gene. This CDR3 is built from 16 residues. CDR3 sequence reads: CASSYSNPGRENEQFF. CDR3 nucleotide sequence: TGTGCCAGCAGCTATTCTAACCCAGGGCGGGAAAATGAGCAGTTCTTC.

This clonotype appeared a few times. The chain employs TRBV7-9 and TRBJ1-2; D possibly corresponds to TRBD1 (5 bases). The CDR3 length is 15 residues. From germline, CDR1 is SEHNR and CDR2 FQNEAQ (reference sequence). V shed 5 bases and J shed 1 base, with 14 bases lying between them. The CDR3 region has the DNA TGTGCCAGCAGCATAATGGGGCAGTTTAACTATGGCTACACCTTC. Amino acid sequence: CASSIMGQFNYGYTF.